This passage covers 6 T cell receptor beta chains from one sample sequenced in a study of OX40 agonist ivuxolimab in advanced cancers. Library preparation employed the immunoSEQ multiplex PCR assay. In its TCRdb copy, this immuneACCESS table keeps in-frame sequences only and misses some clones. Where compared with another copy, unresolved V genes explain less than half of these, and the others have no known cause. In all, the sample holds over 35,000 clones, and roughly 90% of those were seen once. The top ten clonotypes cover under 0.7% of the sample. Sample: CD4+ or CD8+ T cells sorted from blood, taken in a trial of the OX40 agonist ivuxolimab. These receptors were obtained from an adult with an advanced solid tumor such as melanoma, head and neck, liver or kidney cancer.

This chain uses TRBV5-1 with TRBJ2-3, with a weak D call TRBD2 (5 bases). V dropped 4 bases and J dropped 5 bases, with 14 bases sitting between them. This CDR3 has 14 amino acids. Germline V gene lookup returns CDR1 SGHRS and CDR2 YFSETQ. For the CDR3, the DNA is TGCGCCAGCAGCCCCCTCTCCGGGGAAGATACGCAGTATTTT. Its translation is CASSPLSGEDTQYF.

The rearrangement uses TRBV11-3 and TRBJ1-6; the match to TRBD1 covers 9 bases. After removal of 4 bases from V and 10 bases from J, the junction contained 8 bases not matched to a gene. CDR1 and CDR2 from the germline V gene are SGHNT and YENEEA. CDR3 size: 15 residues. CDR3 coding DNA: TGTGCCAGCAGCTCTCGGACAGGGGTTTACTCACCCCTCCACTTT. This gives the protein CASSSRTGVYSPLHF. Full variable domain (outside the CDR3, taken from reference TRBV11-3 and TRBJ1-6): EAGVVQSPRYKIIEKKQPVAFWCNPISGHNTLYWYLQNLGQGPELLIRYENEEAVDDSQLPKDRFSAERLKGVDSTLKIQPAELGDSAVYLCASSSRTGVYSPLHFGNGTRLTVT.

The rearrangement links TRBV2 to TRBJ1-1; D remains ambiguous. This CDR3 is 14 amino acids long. Germline V CDR1 and CDR2: SNHLY, FYNNEI. V dropped 6 bases and J dropped 0 bases, with 11 bases sitting between them. The CDR3 region is CASSAFRMNTEAFF. The CDR3, as DNA: TGTGCCAGCAGCGCTTTCAGGATGAACACTGAAGCTTTCTTT.

The chain joins TRBV15 to TRBJ2-1, with 7 bases lining up with TRBD2. V was clipped by 1 base and J by 6 bases; unmatched bases: 3. This CDR3 contains 14 residues. Germline V lookup: CDR1 LNHNV, CDR2 YYDKDF (reference sequence). This chain's CDR3 is CATSRGGGTNEQFF. CDR3 DNA: TGTGCCACCAGCAGAGGGGGGGGGACCAATGAGCAGTTCTTC.

V gene TRBV19 combines with J gene TRBJ1-4, with D maybe TRBD1 (5 bases). From germline, CDR1 is LNHDA and CDR2 SQIVND (reference sequence). CDR3 length: 19 residues. The V end was cut by 7 bases, the J end by 0 bases, with 24 bases between. The CDR3 bases are TGTGCCAGTAACTACGGATGGGGCAGGGCCCCTGCAACTAATGAAAAACTGTTTTTT. This translates into CASNYGWGRAPATNEKLFF.

The chain is built from TRBV6-5 and TRBJ2-7; 8 nucleotides agree with TRBD1. The junction had 6 bases not matched to a gene; V was cut back by 6 bases and J by 5 bases. Germline CDR1 and CDR2: MNHEY and SVGAGI. The CDR3 has 13 amino acids. CDR3 in DNA: TGTGCCAGCAGCCGGACAGGGACCCACGAGCAGTACTTC. Its translation is CASSRTGTHEQYF.